The rows below give T cell receptor beta chains drawn from one sample of a study of T cells after yellow fever vaccination. MiXCR was run by TCRdb on the 5' RACE reads, yielding one entry per CDR3 protein. The data show some 500,000 distinct CDR3 sequences, around an eighth seen once. This specimen was PBMCs, taken on the day of the yellow fever booster vaccination. These receptors originate from a man aged 25-45 years who received the YFV17D yellow fever vaccine. Both conserved end residues are part of each CDR3. A D gene is named only where the DNA matches it firmly. For some rows the clone size is stated as once, few or many, or as a class when expanded; others skip it.

size | D | J | V | DNA | CDR3
few | . | TRBJ1-3 | TRBV25-1 | TGTGCCAGCAGTGACAGGGGAAGACACACCATATATTTT | CASSDRGRHTIYF
few | TRBD2 | TRBJ2-4 | TRBV20-1 | TGCAGTGCTGCCCAGGGGACTAGTCTTACCATTCAGTACTTC | CSAAQGTSLTIQYF
. | TRBD2 | TRBJ2-3 | TRBV20-1 | TGCAGTGCTAGTACCCCCAGCGGGAGGACGAGAGATACGCAGTATTTT | CSASTPSGRTRDTQYF
few | . | TRBJ2-3 | TRBV5-5 | TGTGCCAGCATCCTGAGGGGACTCACCACAGATACGCAGTATTTT | CASILRGLTTDTQYF
few | . | TRBJ2-1 | TRBV30 | TGTGCCTGGAGTGCTCCGAGGGGAACCTCCTACAATGAGCAGTTCTTC | CAWSAPRGTSYNEQFF
many | . | TRBJ2-3 | TRBV7-8 | TGTGCCAGCAGCTTAGTGGTGAATACGCAGTATTTT | CASSLVVNTQYF
few | TRBD1 | TRBJ2-3 | TRBV5-6 | TGTGCCAGCAGCGCCGGGACAGGGGTAGAGAATACGCAGTATTTT | CASSAGTGVENTQYF
. | . | TRBJ2-7 | TRBV20-1 | TGCAGTGCAACAACGGGACTCCAGTCCTACGAGCAGTACTTC | CSATTGLQSYEQYF
few | TRBD2 | TRBJ2-5 | TRBV29-1 | TGCAGCGTTGAACCCTGGGGGGGAGGGTCATTTGAGACCCAGTACTTC | CSVEPWGGGSFETQYF
. | . | TRBJ1-6 | TRBV15 | TGTGCCACCAGCAGGGGTCGGGGGGGAAATTCACCCCTCCACTTT | CATSRGRGGNSPLHF
. | . | TRBJ2-7 | TRBV5-6 | TGTGCCAGCACCGTCTACTCCGGGGAGAATACCTACGAGCAGTACTTC | CASTVYSGENTYEQYF
many | TRBD2 | TRBJ2-7 | TRBV3-1 | TGTGCCAGCAGCCAAGCAACGGGACTAGCGTATGAGCAGTACTTC | CASSQATGLAYEQYF
few | . | TRBJ2-7 | TRBV7-2 | TGTGCCAGCAGCCCGCCGATGTCCTACGAGCAGTACTTC | CASSPPMSYEQYF
many | TRBD1 | TRBJ2-5 | TRBV5-6 | TGTGCCAGCAGCTCTTGGACAGGGACGGGAGAGACCCAGTACTTC | CASSSWTGTGETQYF
. | . | TRBJ1-1 | TRBV20-1 | TGCAGTGCTACTGGCGGGGCGGCGAACACTGAAGCTTTCTTT | CSATGGAANTEAFF
. | . | TRBJ2-3 | TRBV4-3 | TGCGCCAGCAGCCAAGATCAGGGGGGGACGCAGTATTTT | CASSQDQGGTQYF
few | . | TRBJ2-1 | TRBV27 | TGTGCCAGCAGTTTATCGGAGACTAGTCCCTACAATGAGCAGTTCTTC | CASSLSETSPYNEQFF
. | . | TRBJ2-7 | TRBV20-1 | TGCAGTGCTAGAACGGGATCCGAGCAGTACTTC | CSARTGSEQYF
. | TRBD2 | TRBJ2-7 | TRBV20-1 | TGCAGTGCTGAGGGCTTTGGAGCGGGAGGGCAGTACGAGCAGTACTTC | CSAEGFGAGGQYEQYF
few | . | TRBJ1-1 | TRBV6-5 | TGTGCCAGCAGTTACGCGGGACAGAACACTGAAGCTTTCTTT | CASSYAGQNTEAFF
. | TRBD2 | TRBJ2-7 | TRBV7-9 | TGTGCCAGCAGCCTAGGATCTGGTATGGCGGGAGGTTACGAGCAGTACTTC | CASSLGSGMAGGYEQYF
. | . | TRBJ1-1 | TRBV6-5 | TGTGCCAGCAGTTACCCGGGGGCGAACACTGAAGCTTTCTTT | CASSYPGANTEAFF
. | . | TRBJ1-4 | TRBV21-1 | TGTGCCAGCAGCAAAGCGAGGGACAGGGGAGAAAAACTGTTTTTT | CASSKARDRGEKLFF
. | TRBD1 | TRBJ2-4 | TRBV25-1 | TGTGCCAGCAGTGAATCCCTGACAGGGCTTGGTGACATTCAGTACTTC | CASSESLTGLGDIQYF
. | TRBD2 | TRBJ2-3 | TRBV12-3/TRBV12-4 | TGTGCCAGCACCGCCCGTCCGGGGACTAGCGAGCGCACAGATACGCAGTATTTT | CASTARPGTSERTDTQYF
few | . | TRBJ2-2 | TRBV20-1 | TGCAGTGCTAGCTTGGCGATGACCGGGGAGCTGTTTTTT | CSASLAMTGELFF
few | . | TRBJ2-1 | TRBV6-2/TRBV6-3 | TGTGCCAGCAGTTACCCACCTTACAGGGACACGGGCAATGAGCAGTTCTTC | CASSYPPYRDTGNEQFF
few | . | TRBJ2-7 | TRBV19 | TGTGCCAGTAGTACCCGCCTTGAGGGGATAAGCGAGCAGTACTTC | CASSTRLEGISEQYF
. | . | TRBJ2-7 | TRBV20-1 | TGCAGTGCTAGAGTCGGTACGGGGAATCGGGAGCAGTACTTC | CSARVGTGNREQYF
. | . | TRBJ1-1 | TRBV30 | TGTGCCTGGATCGGAAGACTGACAGGACTCGAGCCGGAAGCTTTCTTT | CAWIGRLTGLEPEAFF
few | . | TRBJ2-5 | TRBV3-1 | TGTGCCAGCAACTTCAACGGGGGACAGAAGGAGACCCAGTACTTC | CASNFNGGQKETQYF
. | . | TRBJ2-3 | TRBV9 | TGTGCCAGCAGCCCAGGGTCCGGGGACACAGATACGCAGTATTTT | CASSPGSGDTDTQYF
. | . | TRBJ1-3 | TRBV5-1 | TGCGCCAGCAGCTTAGAGAACAGGCCTTCTGGAAACACCATATATTTT | CASSLENRPSGNTIYF
. | TRBD1 | TRBJ2-6 | TRBV12-3/TRBV12-4 | TGTGCCAGCAGTTTAGCCGGGACAGGGGGCTCGAGCTCTGGGGCCAACGTCCTGACTTTC | CASSLAGTGGSSSGANVLTF
few | TRBD2 | TRBJ2-5 | TRBV20-1 | TGCAGTGCTCCTCCTAGCGGGAGGGGAGAGACCCAGTACTTC | CSAPPSGRGETQYF